The rows below give T cell receptor beta chains drawn from one sample of a study of T cell responses to AZD1222 COVID-19 vaccine. Produced via immunoSEQ multiplex PCR; TCRdb's table is partial and in-frame only. This table has about 110,000 clones, 87% appearing once. This material consisted of peripheral blood, taken 28 days after the second AZD1222 dose. These receptors were obtained from an adult who received the AZD1222 COVID-19 vaccine. The CDR3 runs from the conserved cysteine through the conserved F or W. A D gene is named only where the DNA matches it firmly. Size values are once, few and many counts, or a class for expanded clones, and some rows have none.

>NA|TRBV6-1|NA|TRBJ2-1
TGTGCCAGCAGTGAACTTGTCAGTCCTCAGGGCGATGAGCAGTTCTTC
CASSELVSPQGDEQFF
>NA|TRBV9|NA|TRBJ2-7
TGTGCCAGCAGCGCCCTAGGTAGGGGGGGCGAGGACGAGCAGTACTTC
CASSALGRGGEDEQYF
>NA|TRBV7-9|NA|TRBJ1-1
TGTGCCATATTACGGCAGGCGACGAACACTGAAGCTTTCTTT
CAILRQATNTEAFF
>NA|TRBV7-2|TRBD1|TRBJ1-6
TGTGCCAGCAGCGGACAGGGGGGTTCACCCCTCCACTTT
CASSGQGGSPLHF
>NA|TRBV4-1|TRBD1|TRBJ1-1
TGCGCCAGCAGCCATGACGACAGGGGGGGGACTGAAGCTTTCTTT
CASSHDDRGGTEAFF
>once|TRBV7-2|TRBD2|TRBJ2-2
TGTGCCAGCAGCCTTCGCCGTACGCGGGAGCGCTACACCGGGGAGCTGTTTTTT
CASSLRRTRERYTGELFF
>NA|TRBV5-4|NA|TRBJ2-5
TGTGCCAGCAGCTTGGCTAGGGGCCGGGGAGAGACCCAGTACTTC
CASSLARGRGETQYF
>NA|TRBV5-6|TRBD1|TRBJ1-3
TGTGCCAGCAGCTACCTAGACAGGGACTCTGGAAACACCATATATTTT
CASSYLDRDSGNTIYF
>NA|TRBV13|NA|TRBJ1-3
TGTGCCAGCAGCTTAGTGGAGGGTTTAACCGGAAACACCATATATTTT
CASSLVEGLTGNTIYF
>once|TRBV10-3|NA|TRBJ2-7
TGTGCCATGAGCGGGACAGAGAGGAGCGAGCAGTACTTC
CAMSGTERSEQYF
>NA|TRBV7-2|TRBD2|TRBJ2-1
TGTGCCAGCAGCTCAAGAAGACTAGCGGGGTACAATGAGCAGTTCTTC
CASSSRRLAGYNEQFF
>NA|TRBV6-5|NA|TRBJ1-2
TGTGCCAGCAGGAATAGCAAAAACTATGGCTACACCTTC
CASRNSKNYGYTF
>NA|TRBV10-3|TRBD1|TRBJ1-2
TGTGCCATCAGCGGTATGACAGGGGGTCATTATGGCTACACCTTC
CAISGMTGGHYGYTF
>NA|TRBV28|TRBD1|TRBJ2-7
TGTGCCAGCAGAACGAGACAGGGGATGTCTTACGAGCAGTACTTC
CASRTRQGMSYEQYF
>NA|TRBV6-4|NA|TRBJ1-5
TGTGCCAGCAGTGAAGGAGGTGGCAATCAGCCCCAGCATTTT
CASSEGGGNQPQHF
>NA|TRBV11-2|TRBD2|TRBJ2-1
TGTGCCAGCAGTCTGGGCTCAATAGCGGGAGGGGTGCAGTTCTTC
CASSLGSIAGGVQFF
>NA|TRBV4-2|NA|TRBJ2-2
TGTGCCAGCAGCCAAGACGCCAGAGAAGCGAACACCGGGGAGCTGTTTTTT
CASSQDAREANTGELFF
>NA|TRBV30|NA|TRBJ1-6
TGTGCCTTTTCCTATGGATTAGACGATTCACCCCTCCACTTT
CAFSYGLDDSPLHF
>NA|TRBV7-6|TRBD1|TRBJ1-1
TGTGCCAGCAGCTCCGGACAGGGGGCGAACACTGAAGCTTTCTTT
CASSSGQGANTEAFF
>NA|TRBV12-3/TRBV12-4|NA|TRBJ1-1
TGTGCCAGCAGTTTGGGGGAGAGTACTGAAGCTTTCTTT
CASSLGESTEAFF
>NA|TRBV14|NA|TRBJ2-5
TGTGCCAGCAGCCAAGTGTTGTTTTATTTTCAGGGTAAAGAGACCCAGTACTTC
CASSQVLFYFQGKETQYF
>NA|TRBV30|TRBD2|TRBJ2-1
TGTGCCTGGAGAATTAGCGGGAGCTCCTACAATGAGCAGTTCTTC
CAWRISGSSYNEQFF
>once|TRBV3-1/TRBV3-2|NA|TRBJ2-1
TGTGCCAGCAGCCAAGTGCTTCGCAGGGCCTACAATGAGCAGTTCTTC
CASSQVLRRAYNEQFF
>NA|TRBV5-1|TRBD1|TRBJ2-3
TGCGCCAGCAGCTTGCCCGGGACAGGGAGCACAGATACGCAGTATTTT
CASSLPGTGSTDTQYF
>NA|TRBV29-1|TRBD2|TRBJ2-3
TGCAGCGTTGAAAAGCGGGGAAAGGGAGATACGCAGTATTTT
CSVEKRGKGDTQYF
>NA|TRBV4-3|NA|TRBJ2-5
TGCGCCAGCAGCCAAGATTATTGGGGAGCGACCCAGTACTTC
CASSQDYWGATQYF
>NA|TRBV5-5|NA|TRBJ2-7
TGTGCCAGCAGCCCCCAAACCGGGACGGTGTACGAGCAGTACTTC
CASSPQTGTVYEQYF
>NA|TRBV5-4|NA|TRBJ2-3
TGTGCCAGCAGGCGACTAAACCCCACTATCGGCACAGATACGCAGTATTTT
CASRRLNPTIGTDTQYF
>NA|TRBV6-1|NA|TRBJ1-5
TGTGCCAGCAGTGAATACTCCTCGAGACCCCAGCATTTT
CASSEYSSRPQHF
>NA|TRBV7-3|TRBD1|TRBJ2-1
TGTGCCAGCAGCAACCCGACAGGGGACAATGAGCAGTTCTTC
CASSNPTGDNEQFF
>NA|TRBV5-6|NA|TRBJ2-7
TGTGCCAGCAGCTTGACGATCTACGAGCAGTACTTC
CASSLTIYEQYF
>NA|TRBV27|NA|TRBJ1-5
TGTGCCAGCAGTTTAGTCCCCCCCAGCAATCAGCCCCAGCATTTT
CASSLVPPSNQPQHF
>NA|TRBV30|TRBD2|TRBJ2-3
TGTGCCTGGACCACTCGGACTAGCGGGAGGGCCCCAGATACGCAGTATTTT
CAWTTRTSGRAPDTQYF
>NA|TRBV11-2|TRBD1|TRBJ2-3
TGTGCCAGCAGCTTATCGGCAGGGGGTACAGATACGCAGTATTTT
CASSLSAGGTDTQYF
>NA|TRBV25-1|TRBD1|TRBJ1-3
TGTGCCAGCAGGGGGACAGGGAAAATCGCTGGAAACACCATATATTTT
CASRGTGKIAGNTIYF
>once|TRBV6-5|NA|TRBJ1-1
TGTGCCAGCAGTTATAGCGCGCGCACTGAAGCTTTCTTT
CASSYSARTEAFF
>NA|TRBV20-1|NA|TRBJ2-1
TGCAGTGCTAGGTCGGCGGGCCAGCAGTTCTTC
CSARSAGQQFF
>NA|TRBV6-2/TRBV6-3|TRBD2|TRBJ2-1
TGTGCCAGCAGTTCCACGGGACTAGCGGAGCCTGTTTTCTCGCAGTTCTTC
CASSSTGLAEPVFSQFF
>NA|TRBV7-9|TRBD1|TRBJ1-4
TGTGCCAGCAGCACCGGGACAGGGAGTGAAAAACTGTTTTTT
CASSTGTGSEKLFF
>NA|TRBV5-6|TRBD2|TRBJ2-2
TGTGCCAGCAGCTTGGTAGCGGGAGGGCCAGGGGAGCTGTTTTTT
CASSLVAGGPGELFF
>once|TRBV6-5|NA|TRBJ1-1
TGTGCCAGCAGTTACTTCCAGAAGAACACTGAAGCTTTCTTT
CASSYFQKNTEAFF
>NA|TRBV28|NA|TRBJ1-5
TGTGCCAGCAGTTTATCCGATTCACAGCCCCAGCATTTT
CASSLSDSQPQHF
>NA|TRBV7-3|NA|TRBJ2-5
TGTGCCAGCAGCTTAACGGACCAAGAGACCCAGTACTTC
CASSLTDQETQYF
>NA|TRBV5-4|NA|TRBJ2-3
TGTGCCAGCAGCGGGGGCGCCGCCACAGATACGCAGTATTTT
CASSGGAATDTQYF
>NA|TRBV2|TRBD1|TRBJ1-3
TGTGCCAGCAGACGACAGGGAATGGCCATATATTTT
CASRRQGMAIYF
>once|TRBV4-1|NA|TRBJ2-3
TGCGCCAGCAGCAAATTCACCCCTAGCACAGATACGCAGTATTTT
CASSKFTPSTDTQYF
>NA|TRBV6-5|NA|TRBJ1-1
TGTGCCAGCAGTTACGACTTGAACACTGAAGCTTTCTTT
CASSYDLNTEAFF
>NA|TRBV30|TRBD2|TRBJ2-6
TGTGCCTGGAATCAAGCGGGAGGATCAGGGGCCAACGTCCTGACTTTC
CAWNQAGGSGANVLTF
>NA|TRBV28|NA|TRBJ2-1
TGTGCCAGCAGTTTATATACTAGTCTCGGTGAGCAGTTCTTC
CASSLYTSLGEQFF
>few|TRBV3-1/TRBV3-2|NA|TRBJ2-7
TGTGCCAGCAGCCAAGTTGGGAAAGGGACGGAGCAGTACTTC
CASSQVGKGTEQYF
>NA|TRBV2|NA|TRBJ1-3
TGTGCCAGCAGTGAGAATCCGGGAAAACCGAGCTCTGGAAACACCATATATTTT
CASSENPGKPSSGNTIYF
>NA|TRBV7-8|TRBD2|TRBJ2-7
TGTGCCAGCAGCTTAGCGTTAGCGGGAGTTGGCTACGAGCAGTACTTC
CASSLALAGVGYEQYF